This note documents a single T cell receptor beta chain sequence. The sample contains more than one DNA sequence encoding this CDR3. This sample stems from a study of PD-1 blockade in mismatch repair-deficient tumors. Trimming shortened V by 3 bases and J by 7 bases, and 9 bases separated the two germline ends. Germline lookup yields CDR1 MNHEY and CDR2 SMNVEV (reference sequence). The CDR3 extends over 13 amino acids. TCRdb's table, derived via immunoSEQ multiplex PCR, lists solely in-frame clones and lacks some. The sample has just under 80,000 clones, 80% to 90% seen once. The sample in question was peripheral blood, obtained 44 weeks after starting pembrolizumab. The chain couples TRBV27 to TRBJ1-4, with D possibly being TRBD1 (5 bases). This TCR derives from an adult with mismatch repair-deficient cancer. The DNA for the CDR3 is TGTGCCAGCAGTTTCTCAGGGTTTGAAAAACTGTTTTTT. It specifies CASSFSGFEKLFF.